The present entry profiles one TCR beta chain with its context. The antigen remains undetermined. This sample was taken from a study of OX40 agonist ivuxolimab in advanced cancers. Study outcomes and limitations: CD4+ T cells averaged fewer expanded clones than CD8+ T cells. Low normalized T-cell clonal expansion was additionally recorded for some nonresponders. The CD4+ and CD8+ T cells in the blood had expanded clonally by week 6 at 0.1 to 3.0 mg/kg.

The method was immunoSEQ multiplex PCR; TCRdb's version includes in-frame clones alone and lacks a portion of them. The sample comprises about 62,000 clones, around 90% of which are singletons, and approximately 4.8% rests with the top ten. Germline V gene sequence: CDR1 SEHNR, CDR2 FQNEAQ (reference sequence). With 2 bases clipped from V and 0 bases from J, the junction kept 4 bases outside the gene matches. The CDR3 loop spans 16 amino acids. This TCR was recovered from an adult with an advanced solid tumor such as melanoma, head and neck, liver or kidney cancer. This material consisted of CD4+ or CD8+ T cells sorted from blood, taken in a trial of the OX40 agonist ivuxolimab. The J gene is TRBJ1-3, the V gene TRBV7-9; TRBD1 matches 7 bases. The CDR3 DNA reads TGTGCCAGCAGCTTATCTGGGACAGACTCTGGAAACACCATATATTTT. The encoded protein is CASSLSGTDSGNTIYF.